This T cell receptor (beta chain) came from a study of T-cell reconstitution after alpha-beta-depleted transplantation in children. Construction of the TCRbeta library involved unique molecular identifiers. One entry per CDR3 protein, called by TCRdb with MiXCR from the PCR reads. The sample shows hundreds of thousands of distinct CDR3 sequences, approximately 12% of them seen only once. The CDR3 is 18 residues long. Trimming stripped 4 bases from V and 2 bases from J, with 23 bases between. Germline CDR1 and CDR2: MNHEY and SVGEGT. The clonotype was recovered from a male patient under 18 who had a stem cell transplant for acute myeloid leukemia, so the T cells may come from the graft donor. The sequencing used PBMCs, mostly from graft donor cells, collected 360 days after TCRalphabeta/CD19-depleted stem cell transplant. The genes are TRBV6-2 or TRBV6-3 and TRBJ2-5; D is possibly TRBD2 (6 bases). The CDR3 DNA reads TGTGCCAGCAGTTTCTCCCTACTAGCCCCCGATCGACAAGAGACCCAGTACTTC. Translating it yields CASSFSLLAPDRQETQYF.